This TCR beta chain derives from a study of cytomegalovirus exposure and HLA in healthy donors. In the PCR, 60 Vbeta and 13 Jbeta primers were used. The repertoire was sequenced with immunoSEQ multiplex PCR; TCRdb's copy has only in-frame clones and lacks some. The repertoire holds roughly 130,000 clones, with around 80% as singletons. The CDR3 covers 12 residues. V was trimmed by 4 bases and J by 5 bases, leaving 10 bases between them. Germline V gene data show CDR1 as SGHDT and CDR2 as YYEEEE. Comment on this clone: What it binds is not known.

Study results and limitations: Later examination showed HLA-associated TCR beta chains had greater clonal expansion than equally common others. Later analysis identified several of the most significant clusters that appeared linked to common viral pathogens. A list of approximately 160 TCR beta chains associated with cytomegalovirus was given.

The chain uses TRBV5-6 and TRBJ2-7; perhaps TRBD2 as D (5 bases). This receptor was taken from a man aged 25-45 years in good health and CMV-seronegative. The specimen was PBMCs. CDR3 protein: CASSEGTDEQYF. The DNA of the CDR3 is TGTGCCAGCAGCGAGGGTACCGACGAGCAGTACTTC.